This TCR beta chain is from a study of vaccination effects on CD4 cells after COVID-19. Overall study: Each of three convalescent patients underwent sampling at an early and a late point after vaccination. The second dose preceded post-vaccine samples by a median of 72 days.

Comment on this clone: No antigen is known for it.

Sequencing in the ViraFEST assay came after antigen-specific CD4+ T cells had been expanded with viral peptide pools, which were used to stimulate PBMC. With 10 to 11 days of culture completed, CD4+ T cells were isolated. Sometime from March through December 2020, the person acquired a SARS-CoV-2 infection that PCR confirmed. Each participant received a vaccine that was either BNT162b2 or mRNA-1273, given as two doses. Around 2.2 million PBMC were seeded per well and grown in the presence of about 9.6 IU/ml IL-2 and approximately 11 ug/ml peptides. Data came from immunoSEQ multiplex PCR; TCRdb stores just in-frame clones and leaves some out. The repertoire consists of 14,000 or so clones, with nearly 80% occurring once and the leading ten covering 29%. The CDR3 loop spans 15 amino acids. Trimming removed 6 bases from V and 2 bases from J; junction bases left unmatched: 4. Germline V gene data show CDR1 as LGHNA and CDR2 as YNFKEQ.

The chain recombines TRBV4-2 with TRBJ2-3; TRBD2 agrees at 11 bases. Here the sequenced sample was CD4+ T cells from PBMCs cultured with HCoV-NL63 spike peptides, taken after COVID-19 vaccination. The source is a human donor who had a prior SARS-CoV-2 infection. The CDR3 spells CASRLAGADTDTQYF. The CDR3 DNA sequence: TGTGCCAGCAGACTAGCGGGGGCCGACACAGATACGCAGTATTTT.